The clone carrying this T cell receptor (beta chain) showed up many times. Its antigen is still unknown. The authors made cDNA by 5'RACE with 10-nucleotide random UMIs. TCRdb analysed the 5' RACE reads with MiXCR anew, one entry per CDR3 protein. Among roughly 56,000 distinct CDR3 sequences listed, approximately 3.1% were seen once. Germline values: CDR1 MNHEY, CDR2 SVGAGI. This CDR3 is 13 amino acids long. The germline V and J ends were trimmed by 2 bases and 1 base, with 6 bases remaining between them. This entry is derived from a study of neurological immune-mediated disorders. Overall study findings and caveats: HTLV-1-associated myelopathy ranked highest for TCR clonal expansion and multiple sclerosis lowest, beneath healthy controls. In multiple sclerosis patients, the repertoire cluster was unrelated to clinical or MRI findings.

The sequenced sample consisted of PBMCs. The V gene is TRBV6-5, the J gene TRBJ2-7; weak D call: TRBD1 (6 bases). This receptor was obtained from an older woman with multiple sclerosis. The CDR3 reads CASSYQGSYEQYF. The CDR3 DNA follows: TGTGCCAGCAGTTACCAGGGGTCCTACGAGCAGTACTTC.